A single sample gave rise to the 2 T cell receptor beta chains below, sequenced in a study of blood T cell repertoires in COVID-19. Sequencing was performed with immunoSEQ multiplex PCR; in TCRdb, only in-frame clones are kept and a portion is missing. The sample records approximately 350,000 clones, 89% being singletons. Material: peripheral blood. The receptors shown here come from a man in his forties or fifties with acute or convalescent COVID-19.

The rearrangement joins TRBV25-1 to TRBJ1-2; D might be TRBD1 (6 bases). Germline V gene sequence: CDR1 MGHDK, CDR2 SYGVNS. This CDR3 contains 14 residues. The V end was cut by 3 bases, the J end by 8 bases, with 16 bases between. The CDR3 region is CASSDRDKGPGYTF. Written as DNA, the CDR3 is TGTGCCAGCAGTGATCGGGACAAAGGTCCGGGCTACACCTTC.

This chain joins TRBV28 and TRBJ2-7; 8 bases agree with TRBD1. In germline, CDR1 is MDHEN, CDR2 SYDVKM. This CDR3 is 14 amino acids long. After removal of 4 bases from V and 1 base from J, the junction contained 3 bases not matched to a gene. Here the CDR3 reads CASSSRDRSYEQYF. The CDR3 nucleotides read TGTGCCAGCAGTTCCCGGGACAGGTCCTACGAGCAGTACTTC.